Listed below are T cell receptor beta chains from one sample, sequenced in a study of regulatory T cells in long-lasting Graves disease. From the multiplex PCR reads, TCRdb called clonotypes with MiXCR, one entry per CDR3 protein. The profile shows roughly 450,000 distinct CDR3 sequences, about a fifth of them singletons. The starting material was peripheral blood mononuclear cells (PBMCs), obtained when the disease was refractory, from a patient treated with antithyroid drugs. The source of these receptors is a female donor with Graves disease. Each CDR3 is given without its conserved first and last residue.

j_call v_call cdr3_aa
TRBJ1-3 TRBV28 ASSSNRGGNTIY
TRBJ2-2 TRBV6-9 ASSFPQEGDTGELF
TRBJ2-7 TRBV30 AWNLGAGYEQY
TRBJ1-3 TRBV7-6 ASSQGQGDGNTIY
TRBJ2-7 TRBV14 ASSQAGQTHSYEQY
TRBJ2-7 TRBV2 ASISSNNYEQY
TRBJ1-4 TRBV12-3/TRBV12-4 ASLGSGIDEKLF
TRBJ2-4 TRBV5-1 ASSLFGLAGEGLAKNIQY
TRBJ1-1 TRBV5-1 ASRPTGGRTEAF
TRBJ1-2 TRBV6-5 ASSYGQGHYGYT
TRBJ1-2 TRBV4-1 ASSQDGQGVNGYT
TRBJ2-4 TRBV3-1 ASSQPGQGRYIQY
TRBJ1-5 TRBV29-1 SVRTGESQPQH
TRBJ1-4 TRBV7-9 ASTEGREKLF
TRBJ1-5 TRBV12-3/TRBV12-4 ASSLQIIAGQPQH
TRBJ1-4 TRBV29-1 SAGAFGEKLF
TRBJ2-7 TRBV6-1 ASSENPSSEQY
TRBJ2-1 TRBV5-1 ASTPTTSGNEQF
TRBJ2-1 TRBV27 ASRTRLAGRKLGEQF
TRBJ1-4 TRBV20-1 SAPKSATNEKLF
TRBJ2-2 TRBV9 ASSLPTNTGELF
TRBJ2-7 TRBV20-1 SARSGSAYEQY
TRBJ2-7 TRBV6-2/TRBV6-3 ASAGTNPYEQY
TRBJ1-3 TRBV7-9 ASSPPGGRGNTIY
TRBJ2-5 TRBV7-8 ASSPAGLAGGETQY
TRBJ2-7 TRBV6-1 ASSGWTYEQY
TRBJ2-7 TRBV6-5 ASSYGPPVSYEQY
TRBJ1-2 TRBV29-1 SVQPTVNYGYT
TRBJ2-7 TRBV29-1 SVEYEGIADYEQY
TRBJ1-1 TRBV20-1 SADGAGSGTEAS
TRBJ2-5 TRBV28 ASSPGGLAGVEETQY
TRBJ2-1 TRBV6-1 ASTVGRGVEQF
TRBJ2-7 TRBV29-1 SVVYGAYYEQY
TRBJ1-5 TRBV27 ARHSQGANNQPQH
TRBJ2-2 TRBV10-3 AIRTGTANTGELF
TRBJ2-5 TRBV6-1 ASSEGDYQETQY